This TCR beta chain was identified during a study of cytomegalovirus exposure and HLA in healthy donors. Study in general: Previous work identified 90 million to 130 million unique TCR beta sequences from around 170 million T cells. Study-level results: Most subjects' HLA-A and HLA-B alleles were reportedly predicted from TCR beta sequences. The study recorded fewer than 200 TCR beta chains that were cytomegalovirus-associated.

Germline values: CDR1 SGDLS, CDR2 YYNGEE. J gave up 2 bases and V 0 bases, and 6 bases lay outside the gene matches. CDR3 length: 16 amino acids. The PCR contained 60 Vbeta and 13 Jbeta primers. Sequenced by immunoSEQ multiplex PCR; TCRdb stores in-frame clones only, minus some. The table records some 150,000 clones, about 80% of them present only once. The donors comprised healthy bone marrow donors. In the case of this clone: What it recognizes is unknown.

The rearrangement links TRBV9 to TRBJ2-7; 9 nucleotides agree with TRBD1. Sequencing was performed on PBMCs. This sequence was found in a man aged 25 to 40 in good health and CMV-seropositive. CDR3 coding DNA: TGTGCCAGCAGCGTAGGTCCGGGACAGGGTCCCTACGAGCAGTACTTC. Translating gives CASSVGPGQGPYEQYF.